The clone carrying this T cell receptor beta chain was seen only a few times. Its antigen is undetermined. Time point of the sample: newly diagnosed GD, antithyroid drugs for less than 3 months. Following extraction of RNA from PBMCs, that RNA was used to make the TCR library. The data were taken from a study of regulatory T cells in long-lasting Graves disease. Notes on the study in general: When disease was persistent, TRBV28, TRBJ1-2 and TRBJ2-5 were the favored segments.

The CDR3 contains 16 residues. In germline, CDR1 is MGHRA, CDR2 YSYEKL. Trimming took off 5 bases at V and 1 base at J, with 17 bases between the two ends. Investigators prepared the TCR beta libraries by applying iRepertoire HTBI primers and Arm-PCR of CDR3 regions. MiXCR, applied by TCRdb to the multiplex PCR reads, yields one record per CDR3 protein. The repertoire has roughly 610,000 distinct CDR3 sequences, roughly 16% of them found once; the top ten carry more than 10%. The same sample was also used in a study of T cells in Graves' hyperthyroidism and ophthalmopathy. In that study: The TCR CDR3 was amplified in a first-round RT-PCR using the HTBI primer set.

The sequences come from peripheral blood mononuclear cells (PBMCs), collected at new diagnosis, from a patient treated with antithyroid drugs. The clonotype was recovered from a young man with Graves disease. The rearrangement joins TRBV4-1 to TRBJ1-1; D ambiguous. The CDR3 DNA follows: TGCGCCAGCAGCTCCCCAGCGGGCGCAACGAACACTGAAGCTTTCTTT. Its protein product is CASSSPAGATNTEAFF.